Listed below are T cell receptor beta chains from one sample, sequenced in a study of blood T cell repertoires in COVID-19. Repertoires were generated with immunoSEQ multiplex PCR, while TCRdb's copy carries only in-frame clones and drops some. The table has roughly 250,000 clones, 80% to 95% seen once. Source material: PBMCs or T cells enriched from blood (not recorded which). All receptors come from a woman under 30 who had recovered from COVID-19. Each CDR3 is given with its conserved first and last residue. The order of the fields is D gene, V gene, J gene, clone size, CDR3 protein, CDR3 DNA. The D gene is left open where the match is weak. Not all rows give a size; the values are once, few, many and, for expanded clones, a class.

TRBD1	TRBV28	TRBJ2-7	-	CASSLGTGGYEQYF	TGTGCCAGCAGCCTAGGGACAGGGGGATACGAGCAGTACTTC
TRBD2	TRBV15	TRBJ2-7	few	CATSSGTSGNSEQYF	TGTGCCACCAGCTCTGGGACTAGCGGGAACAGCGAGCAGTACTTC
TRBD1	TRBV2	TRBJ2-3	-	CASSSTGTGTGGSTDTQYF	TGTGCCAGCAGTTCAACGGGCACCGGGACAGGGGGAAGCACAGATACGCAGTATTTT
-	TRBV18	TRBJ2-7	-	CASSPTGSSHEQYF	TGTGCCAGCTCACCTACGGGAAGTAGTCACGAGCAGTACTTC
-	TRBV2	TRBJ1-6	-	CASNGIGAYNSPLHF	TGTGCCAGCAATGGGATAGGGGCGTATAATTCACCCCTCCACTTT
TRBD1	TRBV7-2	TRBJ1-2	-	CASSLSGQGLGYTF	TGTGCCAGCAGCTTATCTGGACAGGGGTTGGGCTACACCTTC
-	TRBV11-2	TRBJ2-7	-	CASSRPRYEQYF	TGTGCCAGCAGCCGGCCCAGGTACGAGCAGTACTTC
TRBD1	TRBV15	TRBJ1-1	-	CATSSWTGNTEAFF	TGTGCCACCAGCAGTTGGACAGGAAACACTGAAGCTTTCTTT
TRBD1	TRBV18	TRBJ2-3	-	CASSRTGGTDTQYF	TGTGCCAGCTCAAGGACAGGGGGCACAGATACGCAGTATTTT
TRBD2	TRBV24-1	TRBJ2-1	-	CATSDGLAGDVNEQFF	TGTGCCACCAGTGACGGACTAGCGGGAGATGTGAATGAGCAGTTCTTC
TRBD1	TRBV13	TRBJ2-6	-	CASSPNPGQGPGANVLTF	TGTGCCAGCAGCCCCAACCCGGGACAGGGGCCCGGGGCCAACGTCCTGACTTTC
TRBD1	TRBV7-9	TRBJ2-7	-	CASSEDRGLYEQYF	TGTGCCAGCAGCGAAGACAGGGGGCTCTACGAGCAGTACTTC
-	TRBV19	TRBJ2-7	-	CASRPSTADTYALAF	TGTGCCAGTAGACCCTCAACCGCGGACACCTATGCACTGGCATTC
-	TRBV9	TRBJ2-5	-	CASSVGAWDTQETQYF	TGTGCCAGCAGCGTAGGGGCTTGGGACACTCAAGAGACCCAGTACTTC
TRBD2	TRBV2	TRBJ2-7	-	CASSQGLAGKSYEQYF	TGTGCCAGCAGCCAGGGACTAGCGGGAAAATCCTACGAGCAGTACTTC
TRBD2	TRBV2	TRBJ2-7	-	CASRWWERDHEQYF	TGTGCCAGCCGCTGGTGGGAGCGGGATCACGAGCAGTACTTC
TRBD2	TRBV9	TRBJ2-3	-	CASASSGYTDTQYF	TGTGCCAGCGCGTCTAGCGGATACACAGATACGCAGTATTTT
TRBD1	TRBV29-1	TRBJ2-3	-	CSVSGQSHRDTQYF	TGCAGCGTCTCGGGACAGTCCCACAGAGATACGCAGTATTTT
TRBD1	TRBV5-5	TRBJ1-5	-	CASSLFGGGRGDQPQHF	TGTGCCAGCAGTTTGTTTGGAGGGGGCAGAGGGGATCAGCCCCAGCATTTT
-	TRBV9	TRBJ2-3	-	CASSVEHTSSTDTQYF	TGTGCCAGCAGCGTAGAACACACGTCTAGCACAGATACGCAGTATTTT
-	TRBV27	TRBJ2-7	-	CASRHNYEQYF	TGTGCCAGCAGACATAACTACGAGCAGTACTTC
-	TRBV9	TRBJ2-7	-	CASTRRGAHEQYF	TGTGCCAGCACCCGCAGGGGCGCCCACGAGCAGTACTTC
-	TRBV7-9	TRBJ1-1	-	CASSLGPGAEAFF	TGTGCCAGCAGCTTGGGGCCGGGCGCTGAAGCTTTCTTT
-	TRBV3-1/TRBV3-2	TRBJ1-2	-	CASSQELYSNYGYTF	TGTGCCAGCAGCCAAGAATTATATTCTAACTATGGCTACACCTTC
TRBD1	TRBV11-2	TRBJ1-1	-	CASSPTGGLPEAFF	TGTGCCAGCAGCCCGACAGGGGGCTTGCCTGAAGCTTTCTTT
-	TRBV2	TRBJ2-2	-	CASSDRKNTGELFF	TGTGCCAGCTCGGACAGAAAAAACACCGGGGAGCTGTTTTTT